The clone carrying this T cell receptor (beta chain) came up a few times. The antigen is unknown. The germline V gene has CDR1 GTSNPN and CDR2 SVGIG (reference sequence). The CDR3 runs to 13 residues. Between the trimmed V and J ends, which lost 3 bases and 10 bases, there was a span of 16 bases. The data were taken from a study of beta chain features in type 1 diabetes. Reverse transcription of all isolated RNA meant that expressed TCRB transcripts were sequenced. Sequencing used immunoSEQ multiplex PCR; TCRdb keeps in-frame clones, though not all of them. The repertoire holds more than 300,000 clones, with roughly an eighth as singletons. Study-wide points: People with Type 1 diabetes carried modestly yet significantly shorter TCRB CDR3s in all four CD4+ subsets.

Sequencing was performed on naive CD4+ T cells from blood. The chain links TRBV30 to TRBJ1-5; D unclear. The origin of this receptor is a man younger than 35 in good health. The CDR3 DNA is TGTGCCTGGAGCAACCGACAAGAACAACCCCAGCATTTT. Translating gives CAWSNRQEQPQHF. Full variable domain (rest looked up from reference TRBV30 and TRBJ1-5): SQTIHQWPATLVQPVGSPLSLECTVEGTSNPNLYWYRQAAGRGLQLLFYSVGIGQISSEVPQNLSASRPQDRQFILSSKKLLLSDSGFYLCAWSNRQEQPQHFGDGTRLSIL.